This T cell receptor beta chain originates from a study of radiation and T cells in renal cell carcinoma. Findings and limits, study-wide: Without pretreatment biopsies, baseline tumor clonotype presence was undetermined.

This clone was seen a handful of times. Its target is unknown. Data came from immunoSEQ multiplex PCR; TCRdb stores just in-frame clones and leaves some out. The sample consists of over 45,000 clones, around 72% of them appearing once. Sample time point: baseline pretreatment blood. Treatment: 15 Gy SBRT to primary tumor, nephrectomy 4 weeks later. After SBRT, blood was collected at 2 and 4 weeks, plus baseline. Germline CDR1 SGHTA, CDR2 FQGNSA. This CDR3 spans 15 amino acids. V was trimmed by 9 bases and J by 2 bases, leaving 19 bases between them. The V and J genes are TRBV7-2 and TRBJ1-2; a weak D match, TRBD1 (6 bases). The source of this sequence is a man between 60 and 70 years old with renal cell carcinoma. Sequenced here: blood, sampled from a patient whose treatment included radiotherapy and nephrectomy. The CDR3 DNA sequence: TGTGCCAGTCTAGGGAAGAGACAGGAGAACTATGGCTACACCTTC. Protein: CASLGKRQENYGYTF.